This TCR beta chain was found in a study of patients and donors after allogeneic stem cell transplantation. This clonotype came up a few times. Trimming left V 1 base short and J 4 bases short, with 19 bases between. This CDR3 is built from 17 residues. Germline CDR1 LNHNV, CDR2 YYDKDF (reference sequence). TCRdb independently ran MiXCR on the RT-PCR reads; one entry per CDR3 protein. The table lists about 57,000 distinct CDR3 sequences, roughly 14% of them singletons. The source of this sequence is a human donor who was either an allogeneic HSCT recipient or a stem cell or donor lymphocyte infusion donor (not recorded which). It is not recorded whose cells these are; they may come from a transplant donor. The gene calls are TRBV15 and TRBJ1-1; no clear D. The specimen was blood, either unsorted or a sorted T cell fraction (not recorded which). DNA for the CDR3: TGTGCCACCAGCAGAGTGGCATACCGGACCTCGGTCACTGAAGCTTTCTTT. This gives the protein CATSRVAYRTSVTEAFF.